The 27 T cell receptor beta chains below come from one sample, sequenced in a study of T cell responses to AZD1222 COVID-19 vaccine. Measured with immunoSEQ multiplex PCR; TCRdb has only the in-frame clones, and not every one. The sample includes about 99,000 clones, about nine tenths of them seen just once. The source material was peripheral blood, sampled on day 0 of AZD1222 vaccination. These receptors came from an adult in good health.

The V call is TRBV5-1, the J call TRBJ1-1; TRBD1 might be the D (6 bases). Germline V CDR1 and CDR2: SGHRS, YFSETQ. The CDR3 covers 14 residues. Trimming removed 4 bases from V and 5 bases from J, with 15 bases in between. The CDR3 coding sequence is TGCGCCAGCAGCCTTCAGGGGACTCGAACTGAAGCTTTCTTT. Protein sequence: CASSLQGTRTEAFF.

The chain links TRBV21-1 to TRBJ1-5. TRBV21-1 is designated a pseudogene. The length of the CDR3 is 16 residues. The CDR3, as DNA: TGTGCCAGCAGCAAGGTATCTGGGGTGAGCAATCAGCCCCAGCATTTT. Protein: CASSKVSGVSNQPQHF.

This clone was picked up a small number of times. The chain combines TRBV30 with TRBJ2-7; 13 bases match TRBD2. V dropped 4 bases and J dropped 0; count of bases not matched to a gene: 6. This CDR3 has 16 residues. Germline V CDR1 and CDR2: GTSNPN, SVGIG (reference sequence). The CDR3 sequence is CAWKLAGGPSSYEQYF. The CDR3 DNA is TGTGCCTGGAAACTAGCGGGAGGGCCGAGCTCCTACGAGCAGTACTTC.

The chain employs TRBV30 and TRBJ2-3; D may be TRBD1 (6 bases). This CDR3 has 13 residues. V gave up 5 bases and J gave up 0 bases, with 9 bases separating them. CDR1 is GTSNPN, CDR2 SVGIG, per germline (reference sequence). DNA of the CDR3: TGTGCCTGGGACAGGTTAAGCACAGATACGCAGTATTTT. This sequence encodes CAWDRLSTDTQYF. Full variable domain (outside the CDR3, taken from reference TRBV30 and TRBJ2-3): SQTIHQWPATLVQPVGSPLSLECTVEGTSNPNLYWYRQAAGRGLQLLFYSVGIGQISSEVPQNLSASRPQDRQFILSSKKLLLSDSGFYLCAWDRLSTDTQYFGPGTRLTVL.

The chain uses TRBV4-2 and TRBJ2-7; no definite D call. Trimming left V 4 bases short and J 0 bases short, with 7 bases between. CDR3 length: 13 residues. Per the germline V gene, CDR1 is LGHNA and CDR2 is YNFKEQ. For the CDR3, the DNA is TGTGCCAGCAGCCTAGACTTCTCCTACGAGCAGTACTTC. Protein: CASSLDFSYEQYF.

This chain connects TRBV9 to TRBJ2-7, with TRBD1 identical over 9 bases. Germline V gene lookup returns CDR1 SGDLS and CDR2 YYNGEE. Trimming removed 2 bases from V and 3 bases from J; junction bases left unmatched: 3. The CDR3 has 14 residues. CDR3 in amino acids: CASSVATGGYEQYF. CDR3 nucleotide sequence: TGTGCCAGCAGCGTCGCGACAGGGGGCTACGAGCAGTACTTC.

This chain uses TRBV5-1 with TRBJ1-5; 7 bases are shared with TRBD1. There are 15 residues in the CDR3. Germline CDR1 reads SGHRS; CDR2 reads YFSETQ. Trimming cost V 2 bases and J 6 bases; bases outside gene matches: 8. The CDR3 region has the DNA TGCGCCAGCAGCTTACACAGGGGCGAGGGTCAGCCCCAGCATTTT. Its translation: CASSLHRGEGQPQHF.

The chain carries TRBV25-1 and TRBJ2-7; the D gene is possibly TRBD1 (6 bases). Germline lookup yields CDR1 MGHDK and CDR2 SYGVNS. V was cut by 8 bases and J by 5 bases, with 10 bases left in between. The CDR3 runs to 11 residues. CDR3 amino acids: CASSYRDEQYF. The CDR3 nucleotides are TGTGCCAGCTCCTACAGGGACGAGCAGTACTTC.

This chain connects TRBV28 to TRBJ1-2; TRBD1 might be the D (6 bases). V gave up 3 bases and J gave up 4 bases, with 18 bases separating them. CDR1 is MDHEN and CDR2 is SYDVKM in the germline V gene. The length of the CDR3 is 16 residues. The CDR3 region is CASSFHPRDTSYGYTF. CDR3 DNA: TGTGCCAGCAGTTTCCATCCCCGGGACACCTCCTATGGCTACACCTTC.

The J gene is TRBJ2-3, the V gene TRBV7-8; D possibly corresponds to TRBD1 (5 bases). Germline CDR1 SGHVS, CDR2 FQNEAQ. This CDR3 has 16 residues. With 1 base removed from V and 4 bases from J, the gap between germline ends came to 15 bases. The chain's CDR3 is CASSLVMRQGPDTQYF. The CDR3 DNA reads as TGTGCCAGCAGCTTAGTGATGCGTCAGGGCCCAGATACGCAGTATTTT.

Only a few counts were recorded for this clone. J is TRBJ2-7 and V is TRBV6-5; tentatively, D is TRBD2 (5 bases). The germline V gene encodes CDR1 MNHEY and CDR2 SVGAGI. V lost 7 bases to trimming and J lost 3 bases, with 16 bases between them. This CDR3 spans 14 amino acids. The CDR3 is CASTSVASGYEQYF. CDR3 in DNA: TGTGCCAGCACTTCTGTAGCGTCGGGCTACGAGCAGTACTTC.

CDR3 amino acids: CASSARFEQYF. CDR3 sequence (DNA): TGTGCCAGCAGCGCTCGTTTCGAGCAGTACTTC. The chain employs TRBV7-8 and TRBJ2-7; D remains unclear. Germline lookup yields CDR1 SGHVS and CDR2 FQNEAQ. Trimming pared 5 bases from V and 6 bases from J, leaving 8 bases between. The CDR3 runs to 11 residues.

The rearrangement uses TRBV7-9 and TRBJ2-2, with 7 bases aligning to TRBD2. V was pared by 1 base and J by 3 bases, with 5 bases of the junction left unmatched. CDR1 and CDR2 (germline): SEHNR, FQNEAQ (reference sequence). This CDR3 is built from 16 residues. For the CDR3, the DNA is TGTGCCAGCAGCTTAGGAGCGGGACGGCACACCGGGGAGCTGTTTTTT. Translation gives CASSLGAGRHTGELFF.

The V and J genes are TRBV30 and TRBJ2-4; 8 bases are shared with TRBD1. Per the germline V gene, CDR1 is GTSNPN and CDR2 is SVGIG (reference sequence). Trimming removed 5 bases from V and 7 bases from J; junction bases left unmatched: 7. The CDR3 spans 13 residues. The CDR3 DNA reads TGTGCCTGGGGGGAGGCAGGGGGCAACATTCAGTACTTC. This gives the protein CAWGEAGGNIQYF.

The rearrangement joins TRBV19 to TRBJ2-2; D gene uncertain. This CDR3 is built from 15 residues. The V end lost 3 bases, the J end lost 1 base, and 9 bases lay between the germline ends. In germline, CDR1 is LNHDA, CDR2 SQIVND (reference sequence). The CDR3 here is CASSIGQENTGELFF. The CDR3, as DNA: TGTGCCAGTAGTATTGGGCAGGAGAACACCGGGGAGCTGTTTTTT.

This sequence joins TRBV12-3 or TRBV12-4 and TRBJ1-1; D unresolved. V gave up 1 base and J gave up 7 bases, with 10 bases separating them. CDR3 length: 13 residues. The CDR3 loop reads CASSLGVFIEAFF. CDR3 in DNA: TGTGCCAGCAGTTTAGGGGTTTTCATTGAAGCTTTCTTT.

The chain is built from TRBV19 and TRBJ2-7, with TRBD2 matching 7 bases. There are 14 residues in the CDR3. Germline trimming cut 5 bases from V and 1 base from J; bases unmatched to any gene: 5. Germline assignment: CDR1 LNHDA and CDR2 SQIVND (reference sequence). For the CDR3, the DNA is TGTGCCAGTAGTGGGGCTAGCGGATCCTACGAGCAGTACTTC. Translating gives CASSGASGSYEQYF.

Here the CDR3 reads CATSAQASGQPQHF. The CDR3 DNA reads TGTGCCACCAGTGCACAGGCTTCGGGGCAGCCCCAGCATTTT. V usage is TRBV24-1 and J usage is TRBJ1-5; tentative D call: TRBD1 (5 bases). CDR3 length equals 14 residues. Looked up from germline, CDR1 is KGHDR and CDR2 is SFDVKD. V lost 5 bases and J lost 7, with 14 bases in between.

This chain uses TRBV7-3 with TRBJ2-1, with 8 positions matching TRBD2. Losses at the gene ends were 1 base for V and 0 bases for J; bases not matched to a gene: 2. This CDR3 region has 16 residues. Germline V gives CDR1 SGHTA, CDR2 FQGTGA. This chain's CDR3 is CASSLISGSSYNEQFF. CDR3 nucleotide sequence: TGTGCCAGCAGCTTAATAAGCGGGAGCTCCTACAATGAGCAGTTCTTC.

The CDR3: CSASGSSGTGREQYF. CDR3 coding DNA: TGCAGTGCTAGTGGATCTAGCGGGACCGGTCGCGAGCAGTACTTC. This chain links TRBV20-1 with TRBJ2-7; TRBD2 aligns across 9 bases. The CDR3 loop spans 15 amino acids. CDR1 and CDR2 (germline): DFQATT, SNEGSKA (reference sequence). Trimming cost V 3 bases and J 6 bases; bases outside gene matches: 12.

This clone was seen once. The genes are TRBV7-2 and TRBJ2-1; D call uncertain. The V gene lost 1 base and the J gene lost 7 bases, with 14 bases spanning the gap. Germline V CDR1 and CDR2: SGHTA, FQGNSA. The CDR3 contains 15 residues. The CDR3 bases are TGTGCCAGCAGCTTAGGTTTCCAAAAAGGTAATGAGCAGTTCTTC. It specifies CASSLGFQKGNEQFF.

The chain joins TRBV29-1 to TRBJ2-7; 8 bases align to TRBD1. The V and J ends lost 2 bases and 2 bases, in that order; junction bases with no gene match: 11. Germline lookup yields CDR1 SQVTM and CDR2 ANQGSEA. This CDR3 has 16 residues. The CDR3 DNA is TGCAGCGTTGAAATTCGCGACAGGGGCCTTACCTACGAGCAGTACTTC. This codes for CSVEIRDRGLTYEQYF.

V is TRBV5-6 and J is TRBJ2-7; no definite D call. In germline, CDR1 is SGHDT, CDR2 YYEEEE. Trimming pared 1 base from V and 3 bases from J, leaving 5 bases between. The CDR3 sequence is 12 residues long. CDR3 residues: CASSLRVYEQYF. The CDR3 nucleotides are TGTGCCAGCAGCTTGAGAGTCTACGAGCAGTACTTC.

The chain couples TRBV15 to TRBJ1-5; 7 positions agree with TRBD1. The V and J ends lost 0 bases and 5 bases, in that order; junction bases with no gene match: 13. The V gene's germline CDR1 is LNHNV and CDR2 YYDKDF (reference sequence). There are 18 residues in the CDR3. The CDR3 DNA sequence: TGTGCCACCAGCAGAGACACCCCCTCGACAGGGAACGATCAGCCCCAGCATTTT. This sequence encodes CATSRDTPSTGNDQPQHF.

This clone was counted between two and nine times. In the same sample, other DNA sequences code for this CDR3. The chain joins TRBV28 to TRBJ1-5, with no clear D. CDR1 is MDHEN and CDR2 is SYDVKM in the germline V gene. Between the trimmed V and J ends, which lost 8 bases and 0 bases, there was a span of 5 bases. This CDR3 is 12 amino acids long. CDR3 residues: CASRYSNQPQHF. The DNA of the CDR3 is TGTGCCAGCCGTTATAGCAATCAGCCCCAGCATTTT.

The chain joins TRBV7-2 to TRBJ1-1; 7 bases agree with TRBD1. The V gene's germline CDR1 is SGHTA and CDR2 FQGNSA. Trimming at V came to 5 bases and at J to 5 bases, leaving 11 bases not matched to a gene. The CDR3 spans 15 residues. The CDR3 bases are TGTGCCAGCAGCAGCAGGGGGACAGCCCCGACTGAAGCTTTCTTT. This gives the protein CASSSRGTAPTEAFF.

This sequence joins TRBV19 and TRBJ2-7, with 11 bases lining up with TRBD1. Germline assignment: CDR1 LNHDA and CDR2 SQIVND (reference sequence). Unmatched junction bases numbered 3, after V lost 5 bases and J lost 3 bases. The CDR3 consists of 14 residues. CDR3 protein: CASSAGQGVYEQYF. CDR3 bases: TGTGCCAGTAGTGCGGGACAGGGGGTCTACGAGCAGTACTTC.